This note documents a single T cell receptor (beta chain) sequence. This clonotype was recorded many times. Its antigen has not been determined. No base qualities exist here, and no much larger clone lies one base off it. A patient counted as having stable Graves' hyperthyroidism if no progression to ophthalmopathy occurred over 18 months of follow-up. Hyperthyroidism patients were newly diagnosed, with disease duration under 2 months, and aged 18 to 65 years. The study excluded patients with uncontrolled infections, other autoimmune diseases, pregnancy or lactation. Diagnoses were established on the basis of clinical symptoms, serum thyroxine and TRAb, thyroid ultrasound, and orbital computed tomography. Total RNA was extracted using Trizol reagent, and RNA quality was assessed on an Agilent 2100 Bioanalyzer. Trimming leaves V shorter by 4 bases and J shorter by 2 bases, with the junction holding 6 bases beyond the gene matches. CDR1 SSHAT and CDR2 FNYEAQ were looked up in the germline V gene (reference sequence). The CDR3 goes from the cysteine to the phenylalanine over 15 residues. Only CDR3 DNA remains: 45 bases, in frame from the first base.

This specimen belongs to a study of T cells in Graves' hyperthyroidism and ophthalmopathy (dated by TCRdb to the late 2010s). Regarding the complete study: To identify distinguishing TCR V-J signatures, a discovery cohort of 90 to 100 patients was used, comprising 43 with Graves' ophthalmopathy and around 57 with stable Graves' hyperthyroidism. Whether ophthalmopathy could be predicted prospectively was tested in an independent validation cohort made up of under 20 hyperthyroidism patients plus 17 patients who later progressed to ophthalmopathy. The 100 discovery patients were randomly divided into training and test sets at a 7:3 ratio. The study also compared thyroid tissue and blood T-cell repertoires from more than 5 Graves' hyperthyroidism patients. After sampling, hyperthyroidism patients received methimazole starting at 30 mg daily, and ophthalmopathy patients received high-dose intravenous methylprednisolone. The paper reports TCR Vbeta CDR3 sequencing of over 130 peripheral blood samples: some 44 ophthalmopathy, some 80 hyperthyroidism and 17 progressor patients.

The research as a whole found: Most expanded thyroid clonotypes (frequency above 0.001) were also detected in blood, suggesting blood repertoires may reflect thyroid immune responses. During validation, the model predicted progression to ophthalmopathy a median of around 6 months ahead of onset, with more than 60% sensitivity and 72.22% specificity. Sample size was not statistically predetermined, and investigators were not blinded to group allocation. A model built on a 13 V-J signature distinguished ophthalmopathy from stable hyperthyroidism, reaching about 89% sensitivity and 81% to 83% specificity in cross-validation and 80%/75% in testing.

Amplification of TCR beta CDR3 regions was carried out from RNA transcripts. The TCR CDR3 was subjected to a first round of RT-PCR using the HTBI primer set and the Qiagen OneStep RT-PCR kit. Libraries were constructed in a second round of multiplex PCR, after which size selection and purification were carried out. Sequencing of the libraries was done on an Illumina HiSeq2000 using paired-end 100 bp reads. Concerning the study's data processing: SOAPnuke was used to process the raw data, removing reads that contained adapters or uncalled bases, had a mean Phred below 15, or lacked an exact match to the constant primer or identifier. COPE v1.2.5 was used to merge the high-quality paired reads, and each unique nucleotide sequence was defined as a clonotype. MiTCR v1.1 was used to align clonotypes to the IMGT TRBV, TRBD and TRBJ reference segments. The analysis included only V-J combinations with a frequency above 0.0001, which together covered around 99% of the repertoires. The TCS score was defined as F50 (clonal expansion) divided by E x V (chaos), with BLOSUM62-based TCRdist calculated between CDR3 peptides within each V-J. Welch's t-statistics and random forest reduced approximately 520 V-J features to under 15, which were used in a naive Bayes classifier (R e1071). The Morisita-Horn index was used to measure how similar the thyroid and blood repertoires were. TCRdb redid the processing of the public reads, applying fastp at Q25 and MiXCR, and retained in-frame beta chains. Duplicate CDR3 protein sequences are folded into a single record with the most common DNA and genes. The V and J calls follow TCRdb's processing rather than the paper's. In this sample the table shows about 540,000 distinct CDR3 sequences, about 45% of which occur a single time. About 8% of the sample comes from the top ten.

The specimen sequenced was peripheral blood or thyroid tissue (not recorded which). The receptor's source is a woman under 30 with Graves' hyperthyroidism. The chain uses TRBV7-7 and TRBJ2-7, with 9 central nucleotides matching TRBD1. The CDR3 in this case is CASSYRTGVPYEQYF. The sequence in DNA is TGTGCCAGCAGCTACCGGACAGGGGTCCCCTACGAGCAGTACTTC.